The entry that follows covers one T cell receptor beta chain sequence. This sample is part of a study of blood T cell repertoires in COVID-19. Sequencing used immunoSEQ multiplex PCR; TCRdb keeps in-frame clones, though not all of them. The sample records about 250,000 clones, about nine tenths being singletons. The CDR3 is made up of 14 amino acids. Unmatched junction bases numbered 1, after V lost 0 bases and J lost 4 bases. Germline assignment: CDR1 GTSNPN and CDR2 SVGIG (reference sequence). The receptor's source is a woman aged 25-40 years with COVID-19, enrolled during active disease. The rearrangement joins TRBV30 to TRBJ2-1, with TRBD2 matching over 9 bases. The material sequenced was peripheral blood. DNA for the CDR3: TGTGCCTGGAGTGTACTAGCGGGTTACAATGAGCAGTTCTTC. Translating it yields CAWSVLAGYNEQFF. The whole variable domain, remainder taken from reference TRBV30 and TRBJ2-1, is SQTIHQWPATLVQPVGSPLSLECTVEGTSNPNLYWYRQAAGRGLQLLFYSVGIGQISSEVPQNLSASRPQDRQFILSSKKLLLSDSGFYLCAWSVLAGYNEQFFGPGTRLTVL.